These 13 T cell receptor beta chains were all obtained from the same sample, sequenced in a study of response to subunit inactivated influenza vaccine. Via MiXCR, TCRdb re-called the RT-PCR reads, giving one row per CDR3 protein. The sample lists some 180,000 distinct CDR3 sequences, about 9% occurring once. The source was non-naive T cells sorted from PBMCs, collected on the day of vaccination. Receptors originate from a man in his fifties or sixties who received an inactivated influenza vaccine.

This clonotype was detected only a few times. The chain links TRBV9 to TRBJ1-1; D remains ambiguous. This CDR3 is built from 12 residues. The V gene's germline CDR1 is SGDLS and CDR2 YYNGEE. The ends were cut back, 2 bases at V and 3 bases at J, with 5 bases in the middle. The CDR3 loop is CASSVGDTEAFF. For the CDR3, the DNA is TGTGCCAGCAGCGTCGGAGACACTGAAGCTTTCTTT.

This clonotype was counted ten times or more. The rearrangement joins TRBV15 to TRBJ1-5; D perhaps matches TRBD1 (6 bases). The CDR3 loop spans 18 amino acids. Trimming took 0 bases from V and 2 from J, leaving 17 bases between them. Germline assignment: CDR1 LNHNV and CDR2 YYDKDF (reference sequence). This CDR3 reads CATSRDPGDIGGNQPQHF. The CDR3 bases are TGTGCCACCAGCAGAGATCCGGGGGACATTGGGGGCAATCAGCCCCAGCATTTT.

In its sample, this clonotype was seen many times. CDR3 amino acids: CASSFERGVTGELFF. The CDR3 DNA is TGTGCCAGCAGTTTCGAGCGGGGGGTCACCGGGGAGCTGTTTTTT. The rearrangement joins TRBV12-3 or TRBV12-4 to TRBJ2-2, with 9 bases aligning to TRBD2. J gave up 4 bases and V 3 bases, and 3 bases lay outside the gene matches. This CDR3 comprises 15 residues.

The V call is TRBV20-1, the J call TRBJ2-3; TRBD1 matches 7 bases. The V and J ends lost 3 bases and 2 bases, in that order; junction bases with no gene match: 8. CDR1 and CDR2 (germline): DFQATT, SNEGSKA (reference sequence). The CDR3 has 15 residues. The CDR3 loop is CSASLGQSYTDTQYF. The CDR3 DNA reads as TGCAGTGCTAGTTTGGGACAGTCTTACACAGATACGCAGTATTTT.

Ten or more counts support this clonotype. The CDR3 sequence: CASSEQGAEQYF. CDR3 nucleotide sequence: TGCGCCAGCAGTGAGCAAGGGGCCGAGCAGTACTTC. The genes are TRBV10-2 and TRBJ2-7; D is perhaps TRBD1 (5 bases). Germline V gene data show CDR1 as WSHSY and CDR2 as SAAADI. The CDR3 covers 12 residues. V gave up 2 bases and J gave up 6 bases, with 8 bases separating them.

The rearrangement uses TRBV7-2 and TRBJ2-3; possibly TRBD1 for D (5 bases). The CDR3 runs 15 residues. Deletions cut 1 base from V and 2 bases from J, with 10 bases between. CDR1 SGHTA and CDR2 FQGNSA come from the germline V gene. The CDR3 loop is CASSLDRRHTDTQYF. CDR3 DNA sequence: TGTGCCAGCAGCTTAGACAGGAGACACACAGATACGCAGTATTTT.

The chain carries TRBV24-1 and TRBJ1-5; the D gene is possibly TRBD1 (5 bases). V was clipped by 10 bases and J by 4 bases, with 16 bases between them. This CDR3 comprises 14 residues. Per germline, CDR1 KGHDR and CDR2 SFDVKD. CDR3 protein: CATGTGEGNQPQHF. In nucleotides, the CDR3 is TGTGCCACAGGGACGGGGGAGGGAAATCAGCCCCAGCATTTT.

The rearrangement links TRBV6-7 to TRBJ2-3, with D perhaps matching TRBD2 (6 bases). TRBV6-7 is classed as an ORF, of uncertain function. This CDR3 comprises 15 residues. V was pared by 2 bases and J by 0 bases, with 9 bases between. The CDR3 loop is CASSYAGGSTDTQYF. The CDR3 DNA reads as TGTGCCAGCAGTTACGCTGGGGGGAGCACAGATACGCAGTATTTT.

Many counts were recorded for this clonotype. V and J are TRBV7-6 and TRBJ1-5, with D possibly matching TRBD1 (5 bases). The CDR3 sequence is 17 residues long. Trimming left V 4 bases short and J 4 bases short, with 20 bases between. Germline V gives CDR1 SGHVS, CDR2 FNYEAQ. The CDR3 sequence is CASSSGQRDDKNQPQHF. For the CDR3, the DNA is TGTGCCAGCAGCTCGGGGCAGAGGGACGACAAGAATCAGCCCCAGCATTTT.

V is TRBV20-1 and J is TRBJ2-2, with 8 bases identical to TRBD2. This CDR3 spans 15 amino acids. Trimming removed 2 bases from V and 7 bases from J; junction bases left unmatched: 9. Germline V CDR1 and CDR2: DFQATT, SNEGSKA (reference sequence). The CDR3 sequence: CSARFPGGGVGELFF. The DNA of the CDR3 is TGCAGTGCTAGATTCCCGGGGGGGGGCGTCGGGGAGCTGTTTTTT.

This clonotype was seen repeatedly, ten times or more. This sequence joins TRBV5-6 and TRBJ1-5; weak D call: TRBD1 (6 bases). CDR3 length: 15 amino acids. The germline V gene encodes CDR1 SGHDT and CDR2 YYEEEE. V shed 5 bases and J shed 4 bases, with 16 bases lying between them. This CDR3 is CASSWGGAGNQPQHF. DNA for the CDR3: TGTGCCAGCAGTTGGGGGGGCGCTGGGAATCAGCCCCAGCATTTT.

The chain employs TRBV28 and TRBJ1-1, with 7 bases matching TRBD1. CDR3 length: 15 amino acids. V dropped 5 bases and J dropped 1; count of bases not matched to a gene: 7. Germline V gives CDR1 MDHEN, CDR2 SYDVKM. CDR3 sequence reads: CASSPDRETNTEAFF. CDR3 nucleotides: TGTGCCAGCAGTCCCGACAGGGAAACGAACACTGAAGCTTTCTTT. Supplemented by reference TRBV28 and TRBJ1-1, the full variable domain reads DVKVTQSSRYLVKRTGEKVFLECVQDMDHENMFWYRQDPGLGLRLIYFSYDVKMKEKGDIPEGYSVSREKKERFSLILESASTNQTSMYLCASSPDRETNTEAFFGQGTRLTVV.

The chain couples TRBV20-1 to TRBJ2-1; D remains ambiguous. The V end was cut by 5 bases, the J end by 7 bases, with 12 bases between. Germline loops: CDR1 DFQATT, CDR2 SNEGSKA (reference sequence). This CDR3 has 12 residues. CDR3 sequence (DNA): TGCAGTGCTCTAGAGTTTGGTAATGAGCAGTTCTTC. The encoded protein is CSALEFGNEQFF.